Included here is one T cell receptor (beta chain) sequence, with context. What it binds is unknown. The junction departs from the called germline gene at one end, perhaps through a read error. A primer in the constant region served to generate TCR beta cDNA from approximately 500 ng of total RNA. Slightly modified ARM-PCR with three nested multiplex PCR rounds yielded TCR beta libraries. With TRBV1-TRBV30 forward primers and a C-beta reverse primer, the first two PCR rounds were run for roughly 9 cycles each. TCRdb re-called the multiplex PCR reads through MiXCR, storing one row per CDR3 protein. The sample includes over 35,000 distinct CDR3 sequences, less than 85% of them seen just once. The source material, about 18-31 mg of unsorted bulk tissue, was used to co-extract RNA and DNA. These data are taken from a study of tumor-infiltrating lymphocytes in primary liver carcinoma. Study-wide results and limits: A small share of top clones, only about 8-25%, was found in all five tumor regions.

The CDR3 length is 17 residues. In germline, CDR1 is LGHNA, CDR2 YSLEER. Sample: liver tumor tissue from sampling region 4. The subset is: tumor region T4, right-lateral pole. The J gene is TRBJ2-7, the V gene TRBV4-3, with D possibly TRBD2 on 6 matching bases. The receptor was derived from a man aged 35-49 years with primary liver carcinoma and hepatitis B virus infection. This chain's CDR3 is CASSQEAPGRGRYEQYF. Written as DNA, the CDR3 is TGCGCCAGCAGCCAAGAGGCACCCGGGAGAGGGCGGTACGAGCAGTATTTC.